This TCR beta chain was sequenced in a study of blood T cell repertoires in COVID-19. Deletions cut 2 bases from V and 3 bases from J, with 13 bases between. Germline loops: CDR1 MNHNS, CDR2 SASEGT. There are 15 residues in the CDR3. Clones were sequenced by immunoSEQ multiplex PCR, and TCRdb holds only the in-frame ones, with some missing. Seen here are around 100,000 clones, around 90% observed once, and the top ten hold around 3.5%. The clonotype was recovered from a human donor in a cohort sampled during active COVID-19. The rearrangement joins TRBV6-1 to TRBJ1-2; TRBD1 is a possible D gene (6 bases). Sequences were obtained from peripheral blood. The CDR3 sequence is CASSERIGGDYGYTF. DNA of the CDR3: TGTGCCAGCAGTGAAAGGATAGGGGGGGACTATGGCTACACCTTC.